The clone carrying this T cell receptor (beta chain) appeared once. The antigen remains unidentified. The junction shows a germline mismatch at one end, possibly a read error. Each CDR3 protein is one row after TCRdb ran MiXCR on the 5' RACE reads. The sample has around 310,000 distinct CDR3 sequences, 20% to 25% seen once; the top ten hold roughly a fifth. These data belong to a study of T-cell memory formation after mild COVID-19. The study, taken as a whole, reports: CD4/CD8 balance held among clones contracting day 15 to 85, and later expanders leaned CD4+.

The CDR3 sequence is 16 residues long. Germline V CDR1 and CDR2: SGHVS, FQNEAQ. Sequencing was done on a sample of PBMCs or a T cell subset sorted from them (not recorded which). The V gene is TRBV7-8, the J gene TRBJ2-5; D gene unclear. The sequence was obtained from a man younger than 35 who had mild COVID-19 (a few samples of this study predate the infection). Cell type and time point are not known. CDR3 DNA sequence: TGTGCCATCAGCTTAGCCCGCCAGTTTGGTAGGGAGACCCAGTACTTC. Amino acids: CAISLARQFGRETQYF.